A selection of T cell receptor beta chains follows, all from one sample in a study of blood T cell repertoires in COVID-19. Measured with immunoSEQ multiplex PCR; TCRdb has only the in-frame clones, and not every one. The repertoire holds about 360,000 clones, with about 88% as singletons. Sequenced sample: peripheral blood. The receptors derive from a human donor in a cohort sampled during active COVID-19. CDR3s include the opening cysteine and the closing phenylalanine or tryptophan. A D gene is named only where the DNA matches it firmly. Clone size is shown for a subset of rows, as once, few, many or a class of expanded clone.

v_gene	abundance	j_gene	d_gene	CDR3nt	CDR3aa
TRBV29-1	.	TRBJ2-1	.	TGCAGCGTTGAGGGAAGGGGGTACAATGAGCAGTTCTTC	CSVEGRGYNEQFF
TRBV10-3	.	TRBJ1-4	.	TGTGCCATCAAGGGGCAGTTTAACGAAAAACTGTTTTTT	CAIKGQFNEKLFF
TRBV19	.	TRBJ2-6	.	TGTGCCAGTAGTATAAGCTGGGCCGGGGCCAACGTCCTGACTTTC	CASSISWAGANVLTF
TRBV11-2	.	TRBJ2-7	.	TGTGCCAGCAGCTTAGCCAGGAAACCCTACGAGCAGTACTTC	CASSLARKPYEQYF
TRBV2	.	TRBJ2-7	TRBD1	TGTGCCAGCAGTGAAGCGGACAGGGAAGGCGAGCAGTACTTC	CASSEADREGEQYF
TRBV5-6	few	TRBJ2-7	.	TGTGCCAGCAGGTTCAGGGGATCGGCCTACGAGCAGTACTTC	CASRFRGSAYEQYF
TRBV19	.	TRBJ2-7	.	TGTGCCAGTAGTTCGCTGCAGGGGAATGCCTACGAGCAGTACTTC	CASSSLQGNAYEQYF
TRBV18	.	TRBJ2-4	TRBD2	TGTGCCAGCTCACCACGGCTAGCGGGAGGATCAAACATTCAGTACTTC	CASSPRLAGGSNIQYF
TRBV7-8	few	TRBJ1-1	TRBD1	TGTGCCAGCAACCGAAAACAGGGGCGCATTTCGAACACTGAAGCTTTCTTT	CASNRKQGRISNTEAFF
TRBV7-7	.	TRBJ2-5	.	TGTGCCAGCAGCTTAGCGCTCGGGGGGCCTGAGACCCAGTACTTC	CASSLALGGPETQYF
TRBV28	once	TRBJ1-5	TRBD1	TGTGCCAGCAGCTACAACGGACAGGGGGCCGGTCAGCCCCAGCATTTT	CASSYNGQGAGQPQHF
TRBV19	.	TRBJ1-6	.	TGTGCCAGTAGTCACTCCGGGGGTAATTCACCCCTCCACTTT	CASSHSGGNSPLHF
TRBV7-9	.	TRBJ2-3	.	TGTGCCAGCAGCTTAGGACTGCCCAATACGCAGTATTTT	CASSLGLPNTQYF
TRBV21-1	.	TRBJ2-5	.	TGTGCCAGCAGCAAAGTCCCTGGGACTAGCTGGGAGACCGAGGAGACCCAGTACTTC	CASSKVPGTSWETEETQYF
TRBV10-2	.	TRBJ2-3	TRBD2	TGCGCCAGCAGTGAGATCACTAGCGGGGGTGCAGATACGCAGTATTTT	CASSEITSGGADTQYF
TRBV5-1	.	TRBJ1-6	.	TGCGCCAGCAGCTCGGGGGATGGGGCTAATTCACCCCTCCACTTT	CASSSGDGANSPLHF
TRBV5-1	once	TRBJ1-1	TRBD1	TGCGCCAGCAGCCCGATGGGACAGGGAGACACTGAAGCTTTCTTT	CASSPMGQGDTEAFF
TRBV2	.	TRBJ2-2	.	TGTGCCAGCAGTGAAGCGTTGGAGGGGACCGGGGAGCTGTTTTTT	CASSEALEGTGELFF
TRBV2	.	TRBJ1-1	TRBD1	TGTGCCAGCAGTTATACAGGGGGCGCAGAGGGGAACACTGAAGCTTTCTTT	CASSYTGGAEGNTEAFF
TRBV4-1	.	TRBJ2-2	TRBD2	TGCGCCAGCAGCCATAGGAGCGGGGGGATACCGAACACCGGGGAGCTGTTTTTT	CASSHRSGGIPNTGELFF
TRBV2	.	TRBJ2-1	TRBD1	TGTGCCAGCAAACCCCTGGACAGGACCACCTACAATGAGCAGTTCTTC	CASKPLDRTTYNEQFF
TRBV7-3	.	TRBJ2-3	TRBD1	TGTGCCAGCAGTATCGACAGGGAAACAGATACGCAGTATTTT	CASSIDRETDTQYF
TRBV28	.	TRBJ1-1	.	TGTGCCAGCAGTTTACCCCCCGGACTTAAGAATTTCTTT	CASSLPPGLKNFF